These T cell receptor beta chains were read from a single sample in a study of T cell responses to AZD1222 COVID-19 vaccine. Profiling relied on immunoSEQ multiplex PCR, and the TCRdb table lists in-frame clones only, not all of them. The sample lists about 170,000 clones; approximately 88% were seen once. The sample in question was peripheral blood, obtained 28 days after the second AZD1222 dose. The source of these receptors is an adult who received the AZD1222 COVID-19 vaccine. The CDR3 runs from the conserved cysteine through the conserved F or W. Each record gives: D gene, V gene, J gene, clone size, CDR3 protein, CDR3 DNA. D genes are given only for firm matches. The size field is filled for only some rows; it gives once, few, many or a size class.

>TRBD2|TRBV6-4|TRBJ2-7|-
CASSAIAGGYEQYF
TGTGCCAGCAGTGCCATAGCGGGGGGATACGAGCAGTACTTC
>-|TRBV10-3|TRBJ1-3|-
CAISESDSTGNTIYF
TGTGCCATCAGTGAGTCGGACAGCACTGGAAACACCATATATTTT
>-|TRBV19|TRBJ1-1|-
CASTYLLLAGTLTISNTEAFF
TGTGCCAGTACCTACCTTCTGTTGGCAGGGACCCTTACGATCTCGAACACTGAAGCTTTCTTT
>-|TRBV6-4|TRBJ1-1|few
CARTWTPNTEAFF
TGTGCCAGGACTTGGACGCCGAACACTGAAGCTTTCTTT
>-|TRBV27|TRBJ1-6|few
CASSFLWSYNSPLHF
TGTGCCAGCAGTTTTCTATGGTCCTATAATTCACCCCTCCACTTT
>TRBD1|TRBV6-5|TRBJ1-2|-
CASATGRRRGYTF
TGTGCCAGCGCGACAGGGAGGCGAAGGGGCTACACCTTC
>TRBD2|TRBV10-1|TRBJ2-3|-
CASSDERGGPDTQYF
TGCGCCAGCAGTGACGAGCGGGGGGGCCCAGATACGCAGTATTTT
>TRBD1|TRBV6-5|TRBJ1-1|-
CASSQQTGAGTEAFF
TGTGCCAGCAGTCAGCAGACAGGGGCTGGTACTGAAGCTTTCTTT
>-|TRBV7-9|TRBJ1-6|-
CASSSRSPLHF
TGTGCCAGCAGCAGTCGGTCACCCCTCCACTTT
>-|TRBV3-1/TRBV3-2|TRBJ2-2|-
CASSQVVSNTGELFF
TGTGCCAGCAGCCAAGTTGTCTCTAACACCGGGGAGCTGTTTTTT
>-|TRBV27|TRBJ1-1|-
CASNESRGATKAFF
TGTGCCAGCAACGAATCTCGGGGCGCAACAAAAGCTTTCTTT
>-|TRBV5-1|TRBJ1-3|once
CASSLVVGAGNTIYF
TGCGCCAGCAGCTTGGTAGTGGGTGCTGGAAACACCATATATTTT
>TRBD2|TRBV6-2/TRBV6-3|TRBJ2-7|-
CASNPSTSGGLYEQYF
TGTGCCAGCAACCCGTCCACTAGCGGGGGCCTCTACGAGCAGTACTTC
>-|TRBV20-1|TRBJ1-2|-
CSALTGYGYTF
TGCAGTGCTCTTACAGGTTACGGCTACACCTTC
>-|TRBV5-4|TRBJ2-7|-
CASSLGQGIYEQYF
TGTGCCAGCAGCTTGGGGCAGGGGATTTACGAGCAGTACTTC
>-|TRBV6-5|TRBJ2-5|-
CASSYKGKETQYF
TGTGCCAGCAGTTACAAGGGAAAAGAGACCCAGTACTTC
>-|TRBV19|TRBJ1-2|-
CASKRRNYGYTF
TGTGCCAGTAAAAGACGGAACTATGGCTACACCTTC
>-|TRBV19|TRBJ1-5|-
CASSSWDGQHF
TGTGCCAGTAGTTCCTGGGACGGCCAGCATTTT
>-|TRBV6-5|TRBJ2-7|once
CASRGGQVSSYEQYF
TGTGCCAGCAGGGGAGGACAGGTTAGCTCCTACGAGCAGTACTTC
>-|TRBV9|TRBJ1-1|few
CASSPTGNTEAFF
TGTGCCAGCAGCCCGACAGGGAACACTGAAGCTTTCTTT
>-|TRBV27|TRBJ1-5|once
CASSPGVDQPQHF
TGTGCCAGCAGTCCTGGGGTGGATCAGCCCCAGCATTTT
>-|TRBV6-5|TRBJ1-1|-
CASSLLRTVNTEAFF
TGTGCCAGCAGCCTCCTCCGGACGGTGAACACTGAAGCTTTCTTT
>-|TRBV19|TRBJ1-1|-
CASTLGPRTEAFF
TGTGCCAGTACCCTAGGACCCCGGACTGAAGCTTTCTTT
>-|TRBV7-2|TRBJ1-2|-
CASSLEGRQGHGYTF
TGTGCCAGCAGCTTAGAGGGGAGGCAGGGGCATGGCTACACCTTC
>TRBD2|TRBV10-1|TRBJ2-3|few
CASSEGGLAAGQYF
TGCGCCAGCAGTGAGGGGGGACTAGCGGCCGGGCAGTATTTT
>TRBD1|TRBV7-6|TRBJ1-2|-
CASSLGRGLDYGYTF
TGTGCCAGCAGCTTAGGCAGGGGGCTTGACTATGGCTACACCTTC
>-|TRBV5-4|TRBJ1-1|-
CASSRGGARYTEAFF
TGTGCCAGCAGTCGGGGGGGCGCAAGGTACACTGAAGCTTTCTTT
>TRBD2|TRBV6-5|TRBJ2-7|-
CASERGAPTKQYF
TGTGCCAGCGAGCGGGGGGCCCCTACGAAGCAGTACTTC
>-|TRBV3-1/TRBV3-2|TRBJ1-5|-
CASSQTRTSNQPQHF
TGTGCCAGCAGCCAAACAAGGACGAGCAATCAGCCCCAGCATTTT
>TRBD1|TRBV6-5|TRBJ1-2|-
CASRSRDRGFYGYTF
TGTGCCAGCAGATCTCGGGACAGGGGATTCTATGGCTACACCTTC
>-|TRBV15|TRBJ2-5|-
CATSTRERETQYF
TGTGCCACCAGCACTAGAGAGCGAGAGACCCAGTACTTC
>-|TRBV29-1|TRBJ1-1|-
CSVLVRSPEAFF
TGCAGCGTCCTGGTCAGGAGCCCCGAAGCTTTCTTT
>-|TRBV7-6|TRBJ1-2|few
CASSLEPGAGGYTF
TGTGCCAGCAGCTTAGAGCCGGGGGCAGGTGGCTACACCTTC
>-|TRBV27|TRBJ1-1|-
CASSPLGRYTEAFF
TGTGCCAGCAGTCCACTGGGGAGATACACTGAAGCTTTCTTT
>TRBD1|TRBV2|TRBJ1-2|-
CASTLGSAGGFRGYTF
TGTGCCAGCACCCTGGGTAGTGCAGGGGGATTCAGGGGCTACACCTTC
>TRBD2|TRBV19|TRBJ2-1|-
CASSSGDRLAGFSSYNEQFF
TGTGCCAGTAGTAGCGGAGACAGACTAGCGGGGTTTAGCTCCTACAATGAGCAGTTCTTC
>TRBD2|TRBV3-1/TRBV3-2|TRBJ2-7|-
CASSQVGGINEQYF
TGTGCCAGCAGCCAAGTGGGGGGGATAAACGAGCAGTACTTC
>-|TRBV6-1|TRBJ2-2|-
CASSEVAHGELFF
TGTGCCAGCAGTGAGGTAGCCCACGGGGAGCTGTTTTTT
>-|TRBV5-1|TRBJ1-2|-
CASSPGILNNGYTF
TGCGCCAGCAGCCCAGGGATTTTGAACAATGGCTACACCTTC
>TRBD1|TRBV9|TRBJ2-2|-
CASSAPGQGARRYTGELFF
TGTGCCAGCAGCGCTCCGGGACAGGGGGCCCGTCGGTACACCGGGGAGCTGTTTTTT
>TRBD1|TRBV7-2|TRBJ2-7|-
CASSTSRDRYEQYF
TGTGCCAGCAGTACCTCCCGGGACAGATACGAGCAGTACTTC
>TRBD1|TRBV18|TRBJ1-1|-
CASSPLQGADTEAFF
TGTGCCAGCTCACCACTCCAGGGGGCAGACACTGAAGCTTTCTTT
>TRBD2|TRBV6-5|TRBJ2-1|-
CASNSRRGGHEQFF
TGTGCCAGCAATAGTAGGCGGGGGGGACATGAGCAGTTCTTC
>-|TRBV9|TRBJ2-3|-
CASSVTASSTDTQYF
TGTGCCAGCAGCGTGACAGCCTCTAGCACAGATACGCAGTATTTT
>-|TRBV4-1|TRBJ2-7|once
CASSQEEGQSYEQYF
TGCGCCAGCAGCCAAGAAGAGGGGCAGAGCTACGAGCAGTACTTC